This section outlines one T cell receptor (beta chain) sequence together with its context. The antigen remains undetermined. V was clipped by 5 bases and J by 10 bases; unmatched bases: 13. Germline lookup yields CDR1 SGHAT and CDR2 FQDESV (reference sequence). The CDR3 runs to 16 residues. This sample is part of a study of cytomegalovirus exposure and HLA in healthy donors. Regarding the study as a whole: Reports state that TCR beta sequences accurately predicted most subjects' HLA-A and HLA-B alleles. Three of the chains that were CMV-associated were confirmed in vitro to be specific for CMV antigens. Associated with cytomegalovirus, according to the listing, were 150 to 200 TCR beta chains. TCR beta chain V- and J-gene trimming was linked, in a later analysis, to a missense variant in DCLRE1C.

This PCR relied on a set of 60 Vbeta primers and 13 Jbeta primers. Sequenced by immunoSEQ multiplex PCR; TCRdb stores in-frame clones only, minus some. The data show roughly 62,000 clones, 60% to 80% seen once. V usage is TRBV11-1 and J usage is TRBJ1-6; TRBD1 aligns across 8 bases. The sequenced material came from PBMCs. This clonotype was sampled from a woman aged 40 to 55 in good health and CMV-seropositive. The CDR3 protein is CASSKSRTGRLSPLHF. CDR3 DNA sequence: TGTGCCAGCAGCAAAAGCCGGACAGGGCGGCTCTCACCCCTCCACTTT.